This T cell receptor (beta chain) was sequenced for a study of cytomegalovirus exposure and HLA in healthy donors. Overall study context: Early released data comprised 75 million to 100 million unique TCRs from HLA-typed donors.

This clone was seen once. The antigen remains undetermined. A multiplex PCR was run with 60 Vbeta primers and 13 Jbeta primers. Profiling relied on immunoSEQ multiplex PCR, and the TCRdb table lists in-frame clones only, not all of them. The sample yields some 120,000 clones, 75% seen once. Notes on the study in general: Cytomegalovirus-associated TCR beta chains were listed, numbering 150 to 200. Reports showed the classifier diagnosing cytomegalovirus status with high specificity and sensitivity.

The germline V gene encodes CDR1 ENHRY and CDR2 SYGVKD. The CDR3 contains 18 residues. J gave up 3 bases and V 3 bases, and 9 bases lay outside the gene matches. The sequenced material came from PBMCs. The chain couples TRBV10-3 to TRBJ2-2; 11 bases match TRBD2. This TCR was recovered from a woman aged 45 to 65 in good health and CMV-seronegative. The CDR3 loop is CAISDTSGRGTDTGELFF. CDR3 sequence (DNA): TGTGCCATCAGTGACACTAGCGGGAGAGGTACGGACACCGGGGAGCTGTTTTTT.